This T cell receptor (beta chain) appears in the sequencing data of a study of OX40 agonist ivuxolimab in advanced cancers. Study at large: It was ivuxolimab, an agonistic anti-OX40 (CD134) antibody, that patients were treated with.

Using immunoSEQ multiplex PCR, the repertoire was profiled, and TCRdb retains in-frame clones only, with some absent. The sample consists of 96,000 or so clones, about nine tenths of them appearing once. Findings of the study overall: Low normalized T-cell clonal expansion was also seen in some nonresponders. Among T cells, CD8+ cells averaged more expanded clones than CD4+ cells.

The investigators sampled blood at baseline, at cycle 4 day 1, and at cycle 7 day 1. A word on this clone: As yet, its antigen is unknown.

The sample in question was CD4+ or CD8+ T cells sorted from blood, obtained in a trial of the OX40 agonist ivuxolimab. The source is an adult with an advanced solid tumor such as melanoma, head and neck, liver or kidney cancer.

For the CDR3, the DNA is TGTGCCAGTAGTATGCCCCCGCCTAGCGGGAGGGGGAGCTCCTACAATGAGCAGTTCTTC. Translating it yields CASSMPPPSGRGSSYNEQFF. The genes are TRBV19 and TRBJ2-1; 12 bases map to TRBD2. Trimming at V came to 3 bases and at J to 0 bases, leaving 12 bases not matched to a gene. Germline V lookup: CDR1 LNHDA, CDR2 SQIVND (reference sequence). This CDR3 is 20 amino acids long. The full variable domain, in which reference TRBV19 and TRBJ2-1 provide the parts outside the CDR3, is DGGITQSPKYLFRKEGQNVTLSCEQNLNHDAMYWYRQDPGQGLRLIYYSQIVNDFQKGDIAEGYSVSREKKESFPLTVTSAQKNPTAFYLCASSMPPPSGRGSSYNEQFFGPGTRLTVL.